The 9 T cell receptor beta chains below come from one sample, sequenced in a study of technical replicates of blood from a few donors (dated by TCRdb to about 2017). The library relied on the immunoSEQ multiplex PCR assay. Entries here come from immuneACCESS through TCRdb and include only in-frame sequences with V and J called. Some clones fail to appear in such tables; in the studies checked, an unresolved V gene covers under half of the shortfall, and the cause of the remainder is unknown. The sample profile shows over 55,000 clones; 91% of them were found once. The top ten hold about 3.8% of the sample. Sequenced: PBMCs. Receptor source: a human donor in good health. Some clones in this sample may be carry-over from other donors' samples.

V gene TRBV5-6 combines with J gene TRBJ1-5; D is undetermined. Trimming shortened V by 2 bases and J by 4 bases, and 4 bases separated the two germline ends. The CDR3 spans 12 residues. The V gene's germline CDR1 is SGHDT and CDR2 YYEEEE. The CDR3 is CASSFQNQPQHF. The DNA for the CDR3 is TGTGCCAGCAGCTTCCAAAATCAGCCCCAGCATTTT.

V usage is TRBV6-1 and J usage is TRBJ1-6; D uncertain. There are 14 residues in the CDR3. Trimming cost V 6 bases and J 14 bases, with 20 bases left between them. Germline CDR1 and CDR2: MNHNS and SASEGT. CDR3 in DNA: TGTGCCAGCAGAGTTGGAGCAGAAGCGACGGCCCTCCACTTT. Amino acids: CASRVGAEATALHF.

The genes are TRBV5-4 and TRBJ1-3, with D unclear. V lost 4 bases, J lost 4 bases, and 6 bases lay in between. The germline V gene has CDR1 SGHNT and CDR2 YYREEE (reference sequence). The CDR3 contains 12 residues. The DNA of the CDR3 is TGTGCCAGCAGCCTTTTCGGAAACACCATATATTTT. Its protein product is CASSLFGNTIYF.

The chain links TRBV2 to TRBJ1-1; D not resolved. V shed 0 bases and J shed 4 bases, with 12 bases lying between them. CDR1 and CDR2 (germline): SNHLY, FYNNEI. CDR3 length: 15 residues. This CDR3 is CASSEAIDPRTEAFF. The CDR3 coding sequence is TGTGCCAGCAGTGAAGCGATAGATCCGCGCACTGAAGCTTTCTTT. The full variable domain, completed using reference TRBV2 and TRBJ1-1, is EPEVTQTPSHQVTQMGQEVILRCVPISNHLYFYWYRQILGQKVEFLVSFYNNEISEKSEIFDDQFSVERPDGSNFTLKIRSTKLEDSAMYFCASSEAIDPRTEAFFGQGTRLTVV.

This rearrangement joins TRBV5-8 to TRBJ1-1; 9 positions match TRBD1. CDR1 and CDR2 (germline): SGHTS, YDEGEE. Losses at the gene ends were 5 bases for V and 0 bases for J; bases not matched to a gene: 2. CDR3 length: 14 amino acids. The CDR3 spells CASRRDRVNTEAFF. CDR3 DNA: TGTGCCAGCAGACGGGACAGGGTGAACACTGAAGCTTTCTTT.

The chain uses TRBV5-4 and TRBJ2-5, with 7 positions matching TRBD1. The CDR3 is 15 amino acids. Germline V gene data show CDR1 as SGHNT and CDR2 as YYREEE (reference sequence). V trimming: 4 bases; J trimming: 1 base; junction bases outside the gene matches: 7. CDR3 in DNA: TGTGCCAGCAGCCCGGACAGGATGCTCCAAGAGACCCAGTACTTC. Translation gives CASSPDRMLQETQYF.

The rearrangement uses TRBV4-1 and TRBJ1-6; 7 positions agree with TRBD1. In germline, CDR1 is MGHRA, CDR2 YSYEKL. V was pared by 2 bases and J by 9 bases, with 13 bases of the junction left unmatched. The CDR3 runs to 17 residues. In nucleotides, the CDR3 is TGCGCCAGCAGCCAACCCCTGAGGGGGCAGGGTACTTCACCCCTCCACTTT. Translating gives CASSQPLRGQGTSPLHF.

The chain is built from TRBV7-9 and TRBJ1-3; perhaps TRBD1 as D (5 bases). This CDR3 spans 15 amino acids. The V gene lost 5 bases and the J gene lost 7 bases, with 18 bases spanning the gap. Per the germline V gene, CDR1 is SEHNR and CDR2 is FQNEAQ (reference sequence). DNA for the CDR3: TGTGCCAGCAGCCCCTCAAGCGCCGGGGGGAACACCATATATTTT. This translates into CASSPSSAGGNTIYF.

The chain has TRBV7-9 and TRBJ2-7, with D possibly being TRBD2 (6 bases). Trimming cost V 5 bases and J 3 bases, with 11 bases left between them. CDR1 is SEHNR and CDR2 is FQNEAQ in the germline V gene (reference sequence). This CDR3 comprises 13 residues. CDR3 sequence reads: CASSPTRVYEQYF. In DNA, the CDR3 is TGTGCCAGCAGCCCGACTAGGGTCTACGAGCAGTACTTC. Full variable domain (missing parts from reference TRBV7-9 and TRBJ2-7): DTGVSQNPRHKITKRGQNVTFRCDPISEHNRLYWYRQTLGQGPEFLTYFQNEAQLEKSRLLSDRFSAERPKGSFSTLEIQRTEQGDSAMYLCASSPTRVYEQYFGPGTRLTVT.